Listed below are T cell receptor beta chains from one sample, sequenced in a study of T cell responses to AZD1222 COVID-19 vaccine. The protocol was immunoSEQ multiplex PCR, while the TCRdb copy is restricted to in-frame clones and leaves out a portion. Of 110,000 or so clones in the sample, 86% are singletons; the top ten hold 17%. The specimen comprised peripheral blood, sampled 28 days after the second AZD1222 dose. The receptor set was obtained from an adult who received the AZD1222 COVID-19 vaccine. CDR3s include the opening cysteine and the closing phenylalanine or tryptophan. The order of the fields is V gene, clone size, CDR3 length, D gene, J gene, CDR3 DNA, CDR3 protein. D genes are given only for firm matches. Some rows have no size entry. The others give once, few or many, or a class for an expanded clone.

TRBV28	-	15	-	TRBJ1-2	TGTGCCAGCAGTTCCTGGGACACCACTAACTATGGCTACACCTTC	CASSSWDTTNYGYTF
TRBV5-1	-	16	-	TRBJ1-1	TGCGCCAGCAGCTTGCCGCCTAGGACAGTGAACACTGAAGCTTTCTTT	CASSLPPRTVNTEAFF
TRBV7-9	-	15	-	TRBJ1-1	TGTGCCAGCAGCTTAGCAAGGATATTGAACACTGAAGCTTTCTTT	CASSLARILNTEAFF
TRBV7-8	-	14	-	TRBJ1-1	TGTGCCAGCAGCTTTGAGGCGGTGAACACTGAAGCTTTCTTT	CASSFEAVNTEAFF
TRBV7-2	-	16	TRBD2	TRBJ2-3	TGTGCCAGCAGCTCCGGTCTAGCGGGAGGATGGGATACGCAGTATTTT	CASSSGLAGGWDTQYF
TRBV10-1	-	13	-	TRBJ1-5	TGCGCCAGCAACCAACGTAGGCCCCAGCCCCAGCATTTT	CASNQRRPQPQHF
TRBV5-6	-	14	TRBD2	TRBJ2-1	TGTGCCAGCATAGGGACTAGCGACACCAATGAGCAGTTCTTC	CASIGTSDTNEQFF
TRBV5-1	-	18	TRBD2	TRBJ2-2	TGCGCCAGCAGCTTGCGACTAGCGGGAGGGTCGAACACCGGGGAGCTGTTTTTT	CASSLRLAGGSNTGELFF
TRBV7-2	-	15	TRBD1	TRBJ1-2	TGTGCCAGCAGCTCGGCCTCAGGGGGCGTCTATGGCTACACCTTC	CASSSASGGVYGYTF
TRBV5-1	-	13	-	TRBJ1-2	TGCGCCAGCAGCTTGGCCAATGGCTATGGCTACACCTTC	CASSLANGYGYTF
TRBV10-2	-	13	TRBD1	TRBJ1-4	TGCGCCAGCAGTGAGTCAGTGGGGACAGGGATGTTTTTT	CASSESVGTGMFF
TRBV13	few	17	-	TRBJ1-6	TGTGCCAGCAGCCCCCGGGACGGCAGACGGTCTCGGTCACCCCTCCACTTT	CASSPRDGRRSRSPLHF
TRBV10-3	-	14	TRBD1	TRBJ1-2	TGTGCCATCAGTGAGTCCAGGGGGGCGTATGGCTACACCTTC	CAISESRGAYGYTF
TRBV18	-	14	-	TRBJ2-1	TGTGCCAGCTCGCTGGACAGTTACATCAATGAGCAGTTCTTC	CASSLDSYINEQFF
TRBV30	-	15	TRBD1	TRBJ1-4	TGTGCCTGGGGAAGTCCGGGACAGGGGGGAGAAAAACTGTTTTTT	CAWGSPGQGGEKLFF
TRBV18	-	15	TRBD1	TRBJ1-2	TGTGCCAGCTCACCACCCGGGACAGGGGTTCATGGCTACACCTTC	CASSPPGTGVHGYTF
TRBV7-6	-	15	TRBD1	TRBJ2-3	TGTGCCAGCAGCTCGGGACAGGGCCACACAGATACGCAGTATTTT	CASSSGQGHTDTQYF
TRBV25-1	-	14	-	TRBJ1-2	TGTGCCAGCAGTCCTACCCAGGGTGGAAGTGGCTACACCTTC	CASSPTQGGSGYTF
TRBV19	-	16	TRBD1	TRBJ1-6	TGTGCCAGTAGTAACAGGGGAAGCTCCTATAATTCACCCCTCCACTTT	CASSNRGSSYNSPLHF
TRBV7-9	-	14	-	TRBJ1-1	TGTGCCAGCAGCCAGCATTATATCGGCCCTGAAGCTTTCTTT	CASSQHYIGPEAFF
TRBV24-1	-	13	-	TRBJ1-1	TGTGCCACCAGGCCGACAGCTTACACTGAAGCTTTCTTT	CATRPTAYTEAFF
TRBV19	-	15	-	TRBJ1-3	TGTGCCAGTAGTATGCCCAGGGGATCCGGAAACACCATATATTTT	CASSMPRGSGNTIYF
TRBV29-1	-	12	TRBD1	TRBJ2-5	TGCAGCGGCCTACAGGGGGCGAAGACCCAGTACTTC	CSGLQGAKTQYF
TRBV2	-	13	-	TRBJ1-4	TGTGCCAGCAGTTCGTCCGACAGGGAAAAACTGTTTTTT	CASSSSDREKLFF
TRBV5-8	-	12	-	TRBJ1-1	TGTGCCAGCAGCTTCGGGGATACTGAAGCTTTCTTT	CASSFGDTEAFF
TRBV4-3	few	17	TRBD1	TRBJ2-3	TGCGCCAGCAGCCCCGGAACAGGGGGCTTGGGGACAGATACGCAGTATTTT	CASSPGTGGLGTDTQYF
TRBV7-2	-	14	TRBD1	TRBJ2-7	TGTGCCAGCAGCCCTCCCGGGACAGGGAACGAGCAGTACTTC	CASSPPGTGNEQYF
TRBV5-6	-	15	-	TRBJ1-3	TGTGCCAGCACTGACCAGTACGAGATTGGAAACACCATATATTTT	CASTDQYEIGNTIYF
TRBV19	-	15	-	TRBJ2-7	TGTGCCAGTAGTAACCTCCAGGACGTCTCCTACGAGCAGTACTTC	CASSNLQDVSYEQYF
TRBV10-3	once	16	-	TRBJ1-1	TGTGCCATCAGTGAGTCCGTCTTGAGGGGGAACACTGAAGCTTTCTTT	CAISESVLRGNTEAFF
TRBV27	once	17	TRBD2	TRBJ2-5	TGTGCCAGCAGTAACTACAAAGAGCGGGAGGGCCGAGAGACCCAGTACTTC	CASSNYKEREGRETQYF
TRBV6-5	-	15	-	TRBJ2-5	TGTGCCAGCAGTACCTCGTTAGCGGTCCAAGAGACCCAGTACTTC	CASSTSLAVQETQYF
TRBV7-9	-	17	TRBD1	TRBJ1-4	TGTGCCAGCAGCATCCGACAGGGGGCCGTTACTAATGAAAAACTGTTTTTT	CASSIRQGAVTNEKLFF
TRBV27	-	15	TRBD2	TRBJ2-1	TGTGCCAGCAGTTCCACTAGCGGGGGGCTCAATGAGCAGTTCTTC	CASSSTSGGLNEQFF